Listed here are 22 T cell receptor beta chains from one sample, sequenced in a study of OX40 agonist ivuxolimab in advanced cancers. Generated by immunoSEQ multiplex PCR, the TCRdb table keeps only in-frame clones and is missing some. The sample yields roughly 48,000 clones, around 90% seen once. Sample: CD4+ or CD8+ T cells sorted from blood, taken in a trial of the OX40 agonist ivuxolimab. The source is an adult with an advanced solid tumor such as melanoma, head and neck, liver or kidney cancer.

CDR3 sequence (DNA): TGTGCCAGCAGCCATGATCCGGGACTAGGAAACACCGGGGAGCTGTTTTTT. The encoded protein is CASSHDPGLGNTGELFF. V is TRBV4-2 and J is TRBJ2-2; 8 bases agree with TRBD2. Germline V gene lookup returns CDR1 LGHNA and CDR2 YNFKEQ. Losses at the gene ends were 3 bases for V and 2 bases for J; bases not matched to a gene: 8. This CDR3 is 17 amino acids long.

The chain employs TRBV7-9 and TRBJ2-7, with 9 bases that match TRBD1. J was trimmed by 3 bases and V by 3 bases; bases with no gene match: 3. This CDR3 spans 14 amino acids. Germline assignment: CDR1 SEHNR and CDR2 FQNEAQ (reference sequence). The CDR3: CASSFRTGDYEQYF. CDR3 nucleotide sequence: TGTGCCAGCAGCTTCCGGACAGGGGACTACGAGCAGTACTTC.

The V gene is TRBV9, the J gene TRBJ2-2; D is possibly TRBD2 (5 bases). CDR1 is SGDLS and CDR2 is YYNGEE in the germline V gene. The V end lost 5 bases, the J end lost 5 bases, and 16 bases lay between the germline ends. The CDR3 runs 15 residues. The chain's CDR3 is CASSEPGSGTGELFF. The CDR3 DNA sequence: TGTGCCAGCAGTGAACCGGGAAGTGGAACCGGGGAGCTGTTTTTT.

This rearrangement joins TRBV5-1 to TRBJ2-7, with TRBD2 matching 8 bases. The germline gives CDR1 SGHRS, CDR2 YFSETQ. J gave up 2 bases and V 0 bases, and 10 bases lay outside the gene matches. The CDR3 length is 17 residues. CDR3 in amino acids: CASSLVFPAGGTYEQYF. The DNA for the CDR3 is TGCGCCAGCAGCTTGGTTTTTCCGGCGGGGGGCACCTACGAGCAGTACTTC.

The chain joins TRBV30 to TRBJ2-5; D might be TRBD1 (5 bases). The germline gives CDR1 GTSNPN, CDR2 SVGIG (reference sequence). V shed 5 bases and J shed 11 bases, with 30 bases lying between them. The CDR3 is 16 residues long. The CDR3 DNA sequence: TGTGCCTGGCTCCAAAATCGACAGCCCCTCTTACGTGGGCAGTACTTC. This translates into CAWLQNRQPLLRGQYF. Drawing the rest from reference TRBV30 and TRBJ2-5, the complete variable domain is SQTIHQWPATLVQPVGSPLSLECTVEGTSNPNLYWYRQAAGRGLQLLFYSVGIGQISSEVPQNLSASRPQDRQFILSSKKLLLSDSGFYLCAWLQNRQPLLRGQYFGPGTRLLVL.

The chain couples TRBV5-6 to TRBJ1-1; weak D call: TRBD1 (5 bases). V was cut by 1 base and J by 4 bases, with 14 bases left in between. The germline V gene has CDR1 SGHDT and CDR2 YYEEEE. The CDR3 contains 15 residues. The CDR3, as DNA: TGTGCCAGCAGCTTGCCCTGGGACCTAGGCACTGAAGCTTTCTTT. Protein product: CASSLPWDLGTEAFF.

The chain combines TRBV19 with TRBJ2-4; 7 positions match TRBD1. The CDR3 spans 14 residues. Germline-derived CDR1 and CDR2 are LNHDA and SQIVND (reference sequence). Trimming took 7 bases from V and 3 from J; bases not matched to a gene: 6. The DNA for the CDR3 is TGTGCCAGTATGGACAGGCTGCACAAAAACATTCAGTACTTC. Translated, it gives CASMDRLHKNIQYF.

The rearrangement joins TRBV28 to TRBJ2-7; weak D call: TRBD1 (6 bases). Trimming took off 2 bases at V and 3 bases at J, with 11 bases between the two ends. The CDR3 runs to 14 residues. Germline values: CDR1 MDHEN, CDR2 SYDVKM. CDR3: CASSLAGRGYEQYF. In DNA form, the CDR3 reads TGTGCCAGCAGTTTAGCCGGCAGGGGCTACGAGCAGTACTTC.

The chain recombines TRBV6-1 with TRBJ1-4; TRBD1 matches at 7 bases. Germline CDR1 reads MNHNS; CDR2 reads SASEGT. This CDR3 comprises 14 residues. V was clipped by 9 bases and J by 6 bases; unmatched bases: 10. The CDR3 nucleotides are TGTGCCAGTGGCCCGACAGGGTCATATGAAAAACTGTTTTTT. This encodes CASGPTGSYEKLFF.

The V gene is TRBV7-9, the J gene TRBJ1-3; the D is unclear. The CDR3 spans 15 residues. V lost 5 bases and J lost 0, with 11 bases in between. Germline V CDR1 and CDR2: SEHNR, FQNEAQ (reference sequence). The CDR3 reads CASSPHTVSGNTIYF. The CDR3 DNA is TGTGCCAGCAGCCCTCACACGGTCTCTGGAAACACCATATATTTT.

The rearrangement joins TRBV7-9 to TRBJ2-7; 8 bases are a match to TRBD2. The CDR3 length is 13 residues. Germline CDR1 is SEHNR and CDR2 is FQNEAQ (reference sequence). V was pared by 5 bases and J by 6 bases, with 6 bases of the junction left unmatched. CDR3 amino acids: CASSARGELEQYF. The CDR3, as DNA: TGTGCCAGCAGCGCGCGGGGGGAGCTCGAGCAGTACTTC.

The chain couples TRBV5-1 to TRBJ2-7, with 11 bases lining up with TRBD2. Germline CDR1 and CDR2: SGHRS and YFSETQ. The junction had 4 bases not matched to a gene; V was cut back by 1 base and J by 4 bases. This CDR3 spans 15 amino acids. The CDR3 loop is CASSLITSGGYEQYF. DNA for the CDR3: TGCGCCAGCAGCTTGATAACTAGCGGGGGATACGAGCAGTACTTC.

This chain joins TRBV5-1 and TRBJ2-7; TRBD1 might be the D (7 bases). The CDR3 length is 16 residues. Germline CDR1 SGHRS, CDR2 YFSETQ. Deletions cut 4 bases from V and 3 bases from J, with 20 bases between. The CDR3 DNA reads as TGCGCCAGCAGCCCCATCGGGCAGGGGGAGGACTACGAGCAGTACTTC. Its translation is CASSPIGQGEDYEQYF.

The V gene is TRBV5-6, the J gene TRBJ1-2; possibly TRBD1 for D (6 bases). Per germline, CDR1 SGHDT and CDR2 YYEEEE. The CDR3 length is 16 residues. Trimming removed 0 bases from V and 0 bases from J, with 12 bases in between. The CDR3 is CASSLAGQGSNYGYTF. The CDR3 coding sequence is TGTGCCAGCAGCTTGGCCGGGCAGGGGTCTAACTATGGCTACACCTTC.

DNA of the CDR3: TGTGCCAGCAGTGAAAGGGGGACAGGCGTTGGCTATGGCTACACCTTC. This sequence encodes CASSERGTGVGYGYTF. The chain recombines TRBV6-1 with TRBJ1-2; 8 bases align to TRBD1. CDR3 size: 16 residues. The germline V gene encodes CDR1 MNHNS and CDR2 SASEGT. The J segment lost 4 bases and the V segment lost 2 bases, leaving 9 bases of the junction unmatched.

The chain combines TRBV4-2 with TRBJ1-6, with 8 bases lining up with TRBD1. Germline loops: CDR1 LGHNA, CDR2 YNFKEQ. The CDR3 extends over 15 amino acids. Trimming removed 3 bases from V and 7 bases from J; junction bases left unmatched: 5. The CDR3 nucleotides read TGTGCCAGCAGCCATCCCGGGACAGGAAATTCACCCCTCCACTTT. Its translation is CASSHPGTGNSPLHF.

The chain links TRBV7-2 to TRBJ2-7; TRBD1 matches 9 bases. CDR3 length equals 14 residues. Germline lookup yields CDR1 SGHTA and CDR2 FQGNSA. Trimming removed 5 bases from V and 1 base from J; junction bases left unmatched: 3. CDR3 DNA: TGTGCCAGCAGCCAGACAGGGGGGTCCTACGAGCAGTACTTC. Amino acids: CASSQTGGSYEQYF.

The chain couples TRBV7-6 to TRBJ1-6, with 8 nucleotides matching TRBD1. Trimming cost V 5 bases and J 9 bases; bases outside gene matches: 6. CDR3 length: 14 residues. From germline, CDR1 is SGHVS and CDR2 FNYEAQ. The DNA for the CDR3 is TGTGCCAGCAGCGCGGACAGGGTGGGTTCACCCCTCCACTTT. Protein: CASSADRVGSPLHF. Full variable domain (outside the CDR3, taken from reference TRBV7-6 and TRBJ1-6): GAGVSQSPRYKVTKRGQDVALRCDPISGHVSLYWYRQALGQGPEFLTYFNYEAQQDKSGLPNDRFSAERPEGSISTLTIQRTEQRDSAMYRCASSADRVGSPLHFGNGTRLTVT.

The CDR3: CASSSIPNTEAFF. The CDR3, as DNA: TGTGCCAGCAGTTCGATACCGAACACTGAAGCTTTCTTT. The gene calls are TRBV27 and TRBJ1-1; D is uncertain. The CDR3 contains 13 residues. Germline V gene sequence: CDR1 MNHEY, CDR2 SMNVEV (reference sequence). The V end lost 4 bases, the J end lost 1 base, and 7 bases lay between the germline ends.

V gene TRBV4-1 combines with J gene TRBJ2-7; D is undetermined. V gave up 0 bases and J gave up 3 bases, with 6 bases separating them. CDR3 length: 13 amino acids. Germline V gene sequence: CDR1 MGHRA, CDR2 YSYEKL. The CDR3 region has the DNA TGCGCCAGCAGCCAAGAACTGTACTACGAGCAGTACTTC. This codes for CASSQELYYEQYF.

The chain couples TRBV4-1 to TRBJ2-3, with a tentative D call TRBD2 (6 bases). Looked up from germline, CDR1 is MGHRA and CDR2 is YSYEKL. Trimming shortened V by 4 bases and J by 0 bases, and 11 bases separated the two germline ends. This CDR3 contains 15 residues. CDR3 region: CASSPLADSTDTQYF. CDR3 sequence (DNA): TGCGCCAGCAGCCCCTTAGCGGACAGCACAGATACGCAGTATTTT.

The V call is TRBV4-1, the J call TRBJ1-5, with D unresolved. Germline V gene data show CDR1 as MGHRA and CDR2 as YSYEKL. V was cut by 1 base and J by 7 bases, with 8 bases left in between. The CDR3 contains 13 residues. This CDR3 is CASSQVLMQPQHF. The CDR3 region has the DNA TGCGCCAGCAGCCAAGTATTAATGCAGCCCCAGCATTTT.